The table lists the clone carrying this T cell receptor (beta chain) with a count of one. As yet, its antigen is unknown. This specimen comes from a study of response to subunit inactivated influenza vaccine. Trimming cost V 6 bases and J 5 bases, with 14 bases left between them. The CDR3 covers 13 residues. CDR1 is DFQATT and CDR2 is SNEGSKA in the germline V gene (reference sequence). Using its own MiXCR run on the RT-PCR reads, TCRdb lists one record per CDR3 protein. The sample carries fewer than 400,000 distinct CDR3 sequences, around a fifth recorded once. General study points: Seasonal influenza vaccination, on each occasion, was suggested by the authors to recruit few new T cells.

This material consisted of PBMCs from blood, taken less than 22 months after vaccination. This sequence joins TRBV20-1 and TRBJ1-5; D remains unclear. The clonotype was recovered from a man aged 45 to 70 who received an inactivated influenza vaccine. CDR3 residues: CSARDPPHQPQHF. The CDR3 DNA follows: TGCAGTGCGAGGGATCCGCCCCATCAGCCCCAGCATTTT.